These T cell receptor beta chains were read from a single sample in a study of T cell responses to AZD1222 COVID-19 vaccine. TCRdb's table, derived via immunoSEQ multiplex PCR, lists solely in-frame clones and lacks some. Of some 81,000 clones listed, roughly 85% are singletons. The specimen comprised peripheral blood, sampled 28 days after the second AZD1222 dose. These receptors came from an adult who received the AZD1222 COVID-19 vaccine. CDR3s include the opening cysteine and the closing phenylalanine or tryptophan. Fields, in order: J gene, clone size, D gene, V gene, CDR3 DNA, CDR3 protein. D genes are given only for firm matches. Size values are once, few and many counts, or a class for expanded clones, and some rows have none.

J: TRBJ1-2; size: .; D: .; V: TRBV7-6; DNA: TGTGCCAGCAGCTTAGACCCCCAGGGATATTCGCACTTC; CDR3: CASSLDPQGYSHF
J: TRBJ2-1; size: .; D: .; V: TRBV14; DNA: TGTGCCAGCAGCCAAGATCTAAGTTTCTGGGAGTCATACAATGAGCAGTTCTTC; CDR3: CASSQDLSFWESYNEQFF
J: TRBJ2-7; size: .; D: .; V: TRBV4-2; DNA: TGTGCCAGCAGCCAAGACGCTAGTAGGGGATACGAGCAGTACTTC; CDR3: CASSQDASRGYEQYF
J: TRBJ1-5; size: few; D: .; V: TRBV12-3/TRBV12-4; DNA: TGTGCCAGCAGTTTGGGGAATCAGCCCCAGCATTTT; CDR3: CASSLGNQPQHF
J: TRBJ2-1; size: .; D: .; V: TRBV15; DNA: TGTGCCACCACCACGCTTTCCGAGGGGAACTCCTACAATGAGCAGTTCTTC; CDR3: CATTTLSEGNSYNEQFF
J: TRBJ1-2; size: .; D: TRBD1; V: TRBV5-1; DNA: TGCGCCAGCAGCTTGGACTGGGACAGGAAAGTTTCACTCTATGGCTACACCTTC; CDR3: CASSLDWDRKVSLYGYTF
J: TRBJ2-1; size: .; D: .; V: TRBV24-1; DNA: TGTGCCACCAGTGATTTGAACGGGGGCGATCCTAGTTCCTACAATGAGCAGTTCTTC; CDR3: CATSDLNGGDPSSYNEQFF
J: TRBJ2-7; size: few; D: .; V: TRBV19; DNA: TGTGCCAGTAGTACCCCGGGGTCCTACGAGCAGTACTTC; CDR3: CASSTPGSYEQYF
J: TRBJ1-1; size: .; D: .; V: TRBV6-5; DNA: TGTGCCAGCAGTTTCACACTGAACACTGAAGCTTTCTTT; CDR3: CASSFTLNTEAFF
J: TRBJ1-5; size: once; D: .; V: TRBV28; DNA: TGTGCCAGCAGCACGTTAGTAGGGGACGTTCAGCCCCAGCATTTT; CDR3: CASSTLVGDVQPQHF
J: TRBJ2-1; size: .; D: TRBD2; V: TRBV29-1; DNA: TGCAGCGTTGAATTGACTAGCGGGAGCTCCTACAATGAGCAGTTCTTC; CDR3: CSVELTSGSSYNEQFF
J: TRBJ1-2; size: .; D: TRBD1; V: TRBV30; DNA: TGTGCCTGGAGGGGACAGAACTATGGCTACACCTTC; CDR3: CAWRGQNYGYTF
J: TRBJ2-7; size: few; D: TRBD2; V: TRBV5-5; DNA: TGTGCCAGCAGCCGGAGTACTAGCGGGACCGAGCAGTACTTC; CDR3: CASSRSTSGTEQYF
J: TRBJ2-1; size: .; D: TRBD2; V: TRBV7-2; DNA: TGTGCCAGCAGCCCAGATGGTGCGGGAGTTCGGCACAATGAGCAGTTCTTC; CDR3: CASSPDGAGVRHNEQFF
J: TRBJ1-5; size: .; D: TRBD1; V: TRBV6-2/TRBV6-3; DNA: TGTGCCAGCAGTTACTCGGCGACAGGGGGCAATCAGCCCCAGCATTTT; CDR3: CASSYSATGGNQPQHF
J: TRBJ2-1; size: .; D: .; V: TRBV6-2/TRBV6-3; DNA: TGTGCCAGCAGTTATCCCCCCTGGGAGAACCGCCTTCTCAATGAGCAGTTCTTC; CDR3: CASSYPPWENRLLNEQFF
J: TRBJ2-5; size: few; D: TRBD2; V: TRBV5-4; DNA: TGTGCCAGCAGCCGGAGTAGCGGGAGGGCCGGGGAGACCCAGTACTTC; CDR3: CASSRSSGRAGETQYF
J: TRBJ2-3; size: .; D: .; V: TRBV7-2; DNA: TGTGCCAGCAGCTTAGCATTAGATACGCAGTATTTT; CDR3: CASSLALDTQYF
J: TRBJ2-2; size: .; D: .; V: TRBV12-3/TRBV12-4; DNA: TGTGCCAGCAGTTTGAACACCGGGGAGCTGTTTTTT; CDR3: CASSLNTGELFF
J: TRBJ1-6; size: .; D: .; V: TRBV2; DNA: TGTGCCAGCAGCCCGGGCCAAACAATTTCACCCCTCCACTTT; CDR3: CASSPGQTISPLHF
J: TRBJ2-7; size: .; D: TRBD2; V: TRBV27; DNA: TGTGCCAGCAGCGCTACAGGGACTAGCGGGAGGGACGAGCAGTACTTC; CDR3: CASSATGTSGRDEQYF
J: TRBJ2-5; size: .; D: TRBD1; V: TRBV7-2; DNA: TGTGCCAGCAGCTTAAGACAGGGGGCCGAGACCCAGTACTTC; CDR3: CASSLRQGAETQYF
J: TRBJ1-2; size: .; D: .; V: TRBV5-1; DNA: TGCGCCAGCAGCTTGTTGGACTCTAAGTACTATGGCTACACCTTC; CDR3: CASSLLDSKYYGYTF
J: TRBJ1-3; size: once; D: .; V: TRBV4-1; DNA: TGCGCCAGCAGCCAAGAAATGGCTGGAAACACCATATATTTT; CDR3: CASSQEMAGNTIYF
J: TRBJ2-1; size: .; D: TRBD2; V: TRBV29-1; DNA: TGCAGCGTTGGAGTCGTGGTTAGCGGGAGGAACTACAATGAGCAGTTCTTC; CDR3: CSVGVVVSGRNYNEQFF